The clone carrying this T cell receptor (beta chain) was observed once. Original methodology: Reference gene primer amplification gave estimated nucleated cell counts. Repertoires were generated with immunoSEQ multiplex PCR, while TCRdb's copy carries only in-frame clones and drops some. From that table come the V and J calls and clone size; the DNA was used to work out D and trimming. The sample includes some 50,000 clones, around 87% of them seen just once. The sample originates from a study of blood T cell repertoires in COVID-19. Turning to the study itself: Samples representing acute and convalescent COVID-19 were sourced from the United States, Italy and Spain. Nucleic acid was either cDNA or gDNA, and it came from T cells, B-cell-depleted T cells, or PBMCs.

This clonotype was obtained from a human donor in a cohort sampled during active COVID-19. Sequenced: peripheral blood.

The CDR3 coding sequence is TGTGCCACCGCCCCCCCGGGTGGCACTGAAGCTTTCTTT. Protein: CATAPPGGTEAFF. The chain links TRBV7-9 to TRBJ1-1; D unclear. The germline V gene encodes CDR1 SEHNR and CDR2 FQNEAQ (reference sequence). Trimming removed 10 bases at V and 4 bases at J, with 16 bases between. The CDR3 is 13 amino acids.